These T cell receptor beta chains were read from a single sample in a study of shared clonotypes between healthy human individuals. Profiled with immunoSEQ multiplex PCR; TCRdb holds only in-frame clones, not every one. This repertoire shows 2 million to 2.5 million clones, 80% to 95% found once; its top ten account for about 0.38%. The sample comprised naive CD4+ T cells from PBMCs. The receptor set was obtained from a man aged 18-30 years in good health. Some clones in this sample may be carry-over from other donors' samples. Each CDR3 is given with its conserved first and last residue. A D gene is named only where the DNA matches it firmly. Size is omitted from some rows. Given values are once, few, many or a class for expanded clones.

v_call	j_call	clone_size	d_call	cdr3_nt	cdr3_aa
TRBV7-2	TRBJ2-1	.	.	TGTGCCAGCAGCTTAGCGGGGAGGAATGAGCAGTTCTTC	CASSLAGRNEQFF
TRBV2	TRBJ1-6	.	.	TGTGCCAGCAGACCGCCCGCCGGATATAATTCACCCCTCCACTTT	CASRPPAGYNSPLHF
TRBV6-6	TRBJ2-5	.	TRBD1	TGTGCCAGCAGTTCAGGGGGTATGGAGACCCAGTACTTC	CASSSGGMETQYF
TRBV28	TRBJ1-6	.	.	TGTGCCAGCAGTTTATGGCAGGGGAGCTCACCCCTCCACTTT	CASSLWQGSSPLHF
TRBV7-2	TRBJ1-2	.	.	TGTGCCAGCAGCTGGGCTATGGGGCGGGTTGGCTACACCTTC	CASSWAMGRVGYTF
TRBV28	TRBJ2-3	.	TRBD2	TGTGCCAGCCAAGCGGGAGGGCCCCCAGATACGCAGTATTTT	CASQAGGPPDTQYF
TRBV18	TRBJ2-7	.	.	TGTGCCAGCTCACGAGCGGCCCAAACCTACGAGCAGTACTTC	CASSRAAQTYEQYF
TRBV6-1	TRBJ1-3	.	TRBD1	TGTGCCAGCAGTTTTACAGGGGGAGTTGGAAACACCATATATTTT	CASSFTGGVGNTIYF
TRBV18	TRBJ2-7	once	.	TGTGCCAGCTCACCTGAACCGGGACACCTATACGAGCAGTACTTC	CASSPEPGHLYEQYF
TRBV15	TRBJ2-7	.	TRBD2	TGTGCCACCAGCAGAGGTGTAGGCGGGACTACCAGCGAGCAGTACTTC	CATSRGVGGTTSEQYF
TRBV5-6	TRBJ2-2	.	TRBD1	TGTGCCAGCAGCCCGGACAGGGGGGCCGGGGAGCTGTTTTTT	CASSPDRGAGELFF
TRBV18	TRBJ1-1	.	.	TGTGCCAGCTCACAGAACGCGGGCCGGAAGAACACTGAAGCTTTCTTT	CASSQNAGRKNTEAFF
TRBV11-3	TRBJ1-1	.	.	TGTGCCAGCAGCTTAGGACGAAACACTGAAGCTTTCTTT	CASSLGRNTEAFF
TRBV6-1	TRBJ1-5	.	.	TGTGCCAGCAGGAGGGGGGGGGAACAGCCCCAGCATTTT	CASRRGGEQPQHF
TRBV6-5	TRBJ2-6	.	.	TGTGCCAGCTACGATCCAGGGGCTGGGGCCAACGTCCTGACTTTC	CASYDPGAGANVLTF
TRBV18	TRBJ1-4	.	TRBD1	TGTGCCAGCTCACCACCCGGGACAGGGAAAGAAAAACTGTTTTTT	CASSPPGTGKEKLFF
TRBV7-3	TRBJ2-1	.	.	TGTGCCAGCAGCTTAAGCTCGACCTCCTACAATGAGCAGTTCTTC	CASSLSSTSYNEQFF
TRBV7-2	TRBJ2-1	.	TRBD2	TGTGCCAGCAGCTGGGGACTAGCGGGAGGCCTCTCCTACAATGAGCAGTTCTTC	CASSWGLAGGLSYNEQFF
TRBV6-4	TRBJ2-7	.	TRBD2	TGTGCCAGCAGTTTACTAGCGGGAGACGCCTACGAGCAGTACTTC	CASSLLAGDAYEQYF
TRBV5-6	TRBJ2-3	.	.	TGTGCCACGCGAAAGAGCGGGCTCGGAAAACGTACGCAGTATTTT	CATRKSGLGKRTQYF
TRBV29-1	TRBJ2-3	.	TRBD2	TGCAGCGTGGCGGGAGGAGATACGCAGTATTTT	CSVAGGDTQYF
TRBV28	TRBJ2-5	.	.	TGTGCCAGCAGTTTTCTGAAATTCCAGGGGCAAGAGACCCAGTACTTC	CASSFLKFQGQETQYF
TRBV6-5	TRBJ2-7	.	.	TGTGCCAGCAGGAACAGAGGTGAGCAGTACTTC	CASRNRGEQYF
TRBV6-6	TRBJ2-2	.	.	TGTGCCAGCAGTTCCTCAACAGGTTGGCGCACCGGGGAGCTGTTTTTT	CASSSSTGWRTGELFF
TRBV28	TRBJ2-1	.	.	TGTGCCAGCAGTTCGGCGGGCAATGAGCAGTTCTTC	CASSSAGNEQFF
TRBV14	TRBJ1-1	.	.	TGTGCCAGCAGCCCTCCCTCGCCGGCTCACACTGAAGCTTTCTTT	CASSPPSPAHTEAFF
TRBV19	TRBJ1-1	once	TRBD1	TGTGCCAGTAGTATAGGCCCAGGACAGGGAATGAACACTGAAGCTTTCTTT	CASSIGPGQGMNTEAFF
TRBV14	TRBJ2-3	.	TRBD1	TGTGCCAGCAGCCCCGGGACAGGGTTTCCAGATACGCAGTATTTT	CASSPGTGFPDTQYF
TRBV2	TRBJ2-2	.	.	TGTGCCAGCAGTGAAGCGAACAGGGCCACCGGGGAGCTGTTTTTT	CASSEANRATGELFF
TRBV6-6	TRBJ2-2	.	.	TGTGCCAGCAGGCTACTTGCAACCACCGGGGAGCTGTTTTTT	CASRLLATTGELFF
TRBV19	TRBJ2-7	.	TRBD2	TGTGCCAGCGGACTAGCGGGAGGGCCAGACCACGAGCAGTACTTC	CASGLAGGPDHEQYF
TRBV11-2	TRBJ1-5	once	.	TGTGCCAGCAGCTTAGTAAGGTCCGGGCCCCAGCATTTT	CASSLVRSGPQHF
TRBV6-5	TRBJ2-5	.	.	TGTGCCAGCACCCCGCCAGGGGCAGAGACCCAGTACTTC	CASTPPGAETQYF
TRBV9	TRBJ2-3	.	TRBD2	TGTGCCAGCAGCGCCGGACTAGCGGGATCTGGAGATACGCAGTATTTT	CASSAGLAGSGDTQYF
TRBV15	TRBJ2-3	.	.	TGTGCCACCAGCGATCGGGCCCGAAGCGGGACAGATACGCAGTATTTT	CATSDRARSGTDTQYF
TRBV2	TRBJ1-6	.	.	TGTGCCAGCAGTCGGCCGGGTTCTCTCGGCTCCTATAATTCACCCCTCCACTTT	CASSRPGSLGSYNSPLHF
TRBV5-4	TRBJ2-3	.	.	TGTGCCACCTCCTGGATAGCGAGCCCAGATACGCAGTATTTT	CATSWIASPDTQYF
TRBV9	TRBJ1-3	.	.	TGTGCCAGCAGCAAGACAGGCTCTGGAAACACCATATATTTT	CASSKTGSGNTIYF
TRBV12-5	TRBJ1-1	few	.	TGTGCTAGTGGTTTGACCTCAGGCCAAGCTTTCTTT	CASGLTSGQAFF
TRBV6-5	TRBJ2-3	.	.	TGTGCCAGCAGTTACTCGTTCGTAACAGATACGCAGTATTTT	CASSYSFVTDTQYF
TRBV4-2	TRBJ2-3	.	.	TGTGCCAGCAGCCAAGATGGTCGGGTCGGGCCCACCGCAGATACGCAGTATTTT	CASSQDGRVGPTADTQYF
TRBV30	TRBJ2-3	.	.	TGTGCCTGGAATCACGGTCACTACACAGATACGCAGTATTTT	CAWNHGHYTDTQYF
TRBV25-1	TRBJ1-4	.	.	TGTGCCAGCACCAACGGGGGCATAAATGAAAAACTGTTTTTT	CASTNGGINEKLFF
TRBV5-4	TRBJ1-1	.	.	TGTGCCAGCAGCAAACTACAGGGAGGAGACACTGAAGCTTTCTTT	CASSKLQGGDTEAFF
TRBV29-1	TRBJ1-1	.	.	TGCAGCGCCGGAATGGACGTTTACACTGAAGCTTTCTTT	CSAGMDVYTEAFF
TRBV12-2	TRBJ2-7	.	.	TGTGCAAGTCGCTTAGGGTTATGGGGGTCCTACGAGCAGTACTTC	CASRLGLWGSYEQYF
TRBV10-3	TRBJ1-5	once	.	TGTGCCATCAGTGGGGGGGACGGTTTAGCTAGCAATCAGCCCCAGCATTTT	CAISGGDGLASNQPQHF
TRBV18	TRBJ2-1	.	.	TGTGCCAGCTCACCACGGGGGGCTAGCTCCTACAATGAGCAGTTCTTC	CASSPRGASSYNEQFF